Listed below are T cell receptor beta chains from one sample, sequenced in a study of T-cell reconstitution after alpha-beta-depleted transplantation in children. TCRdb re-called the PCR reads with MiXCR, one entry per CDR3 protein. The sample has around 200,000 distinct CDR3 sequences, about 6.4% seen once; the top ten hold around 3.1%. The source was PBMCs from the stem cell graft donor, collected from the stem cell graft. The source is a human donor who donated a stem cell graft to a child with Wiskott-Aldrich syndrome. The conserved cysteine and the conserved F or W are not part of the CDR3 here. A D gene is named only where the DNA matches it firmly. Clone size is shown for a subset of rows, as once, few, many or a class of expanded clone.

11 many . TRBV5-1 ASSLKQGTGYT
11 many . TRBV5-1 ASSRDDTDTQY
16 many TRBD1 TRBV11-3 ASSLVWDPRQGRDEQY
14 many TRBD1 TRBV7-9 ASSLRGRTGDSPLH
13 many . TRBV6-1 ASGGPASNYNEQF
16 many TRBD2 TRBV5-6 ASSLRLAGGPFQETQY
12 many . TRBV6-5 ASSIRVQNQPQH
13 . . TRBV5-1 ASSRTERGVDEAF
13 . TRBD1 TRBV20-1 SARELVRGTGELF
13 few TRBD2 TRBV19 ASSILAGNYNEQF
12 many TRBD2 TRBV7-8 ASSSLAAGVEQY
12 many . TRBV5-1 ASSFDGAYNEQF
14 many . TRBV5-1 ASSLGLGSSYNEQF
14 few . TRBV12-5 ASGLLHAGLNTEAF
14 many . TRBV7-6 ASSLSSSSGTDTQY
11 . TRBD1 TRBV7-8 ASSHRVDRGQF
11 few . TRBV10-2 ASSEGEGTEAF
10 many . TRBV20-1 SARYNTDTQY
12 many . TRBV2 ASKDQGPTNEQF
15 many TRBD1 TRBV25-1 ASSGPSDRATVETQY
13 many . TRBV13 ASSLRPGAPDEQF
14 . . TRBV27 ASSLVGGGTDTEAF
10 many TRBD2 TRBV20-1 SASAGVGEQF
12 many . TRBV6-5 ASSIKEPNYGYT
11 . . TRBV29-1 SVPQGPFTEAF
11 many . TRBV29-1 SVAIRQEETQY
10 many . TRBV29-1 SVQRLAGEQY
9 many TRBD1 TRBV20-1 SASRGHEQF
10 few . TRBV10-3 AISESGVEAF
12 many TRBD2 TRBV20-1 SAGPGLARNEQF
11 many . TRBV20-1 SASNVGPYEQY
14 many TRBD1 TRBV18 ASSPKGQGSTGELF
6 many . TRBV30 AYNEQF
14 many TRBD2 TRBV2 ADCAQRGCRFDEQF
12 many . TRBV12-3/TRBV12-4 ASSTGTGGNTIY
11 many . TRBV29-1 SVLARGRDIQY
11 many . TRBV12-3/TRBV12-4 ASSLMGEDTQY
13 many . TRBV2 ASSEGILSTDTQY
11 many . TRBV20-1 SAVPGAPYEQY
14 many TRBD1 TRBV5-1 ASSLAGAGGIYEQY
13 many TRBD2 TRBV20-1 SVQSTSGAGYEQF
12 many . TRBV5-1 ASSLATEPYEQY
12 few . TRBV5-1 ASSLEGLTYEQY
15 few . TRBV3-1 ASSQDFTGSMIGELF